Listed here are 4 T cell receptor beta chains from one sample, sequenced in a study of T cell responses to AZD1222 COVID-19 vaccine. TCRdb's copy holds only in-frame clones and misses some; the assay was immunoSEQ multiplex PCR. The table includes approximately 120,000 clones, about 91% detected once. The starting material was peripheral blood, obtained on day 0 of AZD1222 vaccination. These receptors were obtained from an adult in good health.

This rearrangement joins TRBV6-1 to TRBJ1-6, with D unclear. V was clipped by 2 bases and J by 14 bases, with 7 bases between them. The germline gives CDR1 MNHNS, CDR2 SASEGT. This CDR3 has 11 amino acids. The CDR3 region has the DNA TGTGCCAGCAGTGAAAAGTCTGCCCTCCACTTT. It encodes CASSEKSALHF.

V gene TRBV6-5 combines with J gene TRBJ2-3; TRBD2 matches 8 bases. Germline loops: CDR1 MNHEY, CDR2 SVGAGI. This CDR3 comprises 13 residues. V shed 9 bases and J 1 base; nucleotides not matched to a gene: 3. CDR3 protein: CARRGGCTDTQYF. In DNA, the CDR3 is TGTGCCAGACGGGGGGGATGCACAGATACGCAGTATTTT.

This rearrangement joins TRBV7-3 to TRBJ1-1; 10 bases match TRBD1. The CDR3 extends over 15 amino acids. The V and J ends lost 5 bases and 3 bases, in that order; junction bases with no gene match: 6. CDR1 and CDR2 (germline): SGHTA, FQGTGA. CDR3 nucleotides: TGTGCCAGCAGCGTAATAGGGACAGGGGACACTGAAGCTTTCTTT. Encoded protein: CASSVIGTGDTEAFF.

The chain couples TRBV3-1 (or the pseudogene TRBV3-2) to TRBJ2-3; TRBD1 is a possible D gene (6 bases). CDR3 size: 17 residues. CDR1 LGHDT and CDR2 YNNKEL come from the germline V gene (reference sequence). The germline V and J ends were trimmed by 3 bases and 0 bases, with 16 bases remaining between them. The CDR3 sequence is CASSQGRDTSSTDTQYF. CDR3 nucleotide sequence: TGTGCCAGCAGCCAGGGACGGGACACTTCTAGCACAGATACGCAGTATTTT.